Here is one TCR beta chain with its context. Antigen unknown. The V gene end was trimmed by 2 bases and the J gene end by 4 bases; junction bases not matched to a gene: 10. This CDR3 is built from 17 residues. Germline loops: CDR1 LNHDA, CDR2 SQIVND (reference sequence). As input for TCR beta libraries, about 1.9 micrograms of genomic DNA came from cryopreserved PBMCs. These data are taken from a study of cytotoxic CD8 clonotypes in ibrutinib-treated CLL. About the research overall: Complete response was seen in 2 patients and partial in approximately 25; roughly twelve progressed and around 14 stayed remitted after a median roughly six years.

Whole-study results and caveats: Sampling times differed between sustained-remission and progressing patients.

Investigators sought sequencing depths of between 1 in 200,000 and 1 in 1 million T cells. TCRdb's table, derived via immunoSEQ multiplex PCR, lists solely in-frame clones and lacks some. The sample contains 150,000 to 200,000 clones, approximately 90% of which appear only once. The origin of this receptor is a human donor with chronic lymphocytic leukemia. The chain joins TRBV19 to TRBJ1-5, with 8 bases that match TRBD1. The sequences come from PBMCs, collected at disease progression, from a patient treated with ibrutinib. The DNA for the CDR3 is TGTGCCAGTAGTATATTCCCGGCAGGGGGCCAGAATCAGCCCCAGCATTTT. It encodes CASSIFPAGGQNQPQHF.